These T cell receptor beta chains were read from a single sample in a study of T cell responses to AZD1222 COVID-19 vaccine. This table comes from immunoSEQ multiplex PCR, and its TCRdb copy is limited to in-frame clones, with some not included. Among over 150,000 clones, about nine tenths were seen once, and the ten largest hold about 1.6%. The sequencing here drew on peripheral blood, taken on day 0 of AZD1222 vaccination. The receptors come from an adult in good health. Both conserved end residues are part of each CDR3. The order of the fields is clone size, CDR3 length, D gene, V gene, J gene, CDR3 DNA, CDR3 protein. The D gene is left open where the match is weak. Size is omitted from some rows. Given values are once, few, many or a class for expanded clones.

abundance: NA
len: 11
d_gene: NA
v_gene: TRBV6-5
j_gene: TRBJ1-1
CDR3nt: TGTGCATCGGGGATGAACACTGAAGCTTTCTTT
CDR3aa: CASGMNTEAFF

abundance: NA
len: 14
d_gene: NA
v_gene: TRBV10-3
j_gene: TRBJ1-6
CDR3nt: TGTGCCAACAGACAGTCCGAGGGTGCATCACCCCTCCACTTT
CDR3aa: CANRQSEGASPLHF

abundance: NA
len: 14
d_gene: TRBD1
v_gene: TRBV19
j_gene: TRBJ2-1
CDR3nt: TGTGCCAGTAGTATTTTTGCAGGGGGTAATGAGCAGTTCTTC
CDR3aa: CASSIFAGGNEQFF

abundance: NA
len: 15
d_gene: TRBD2
v_gene: TRBV5-1
j_gene: TRBJ2-4
CDR3nt: TGCGCCAGCAGCTTGGGGGCTAGCGGGGAAAACATTCAGTACTTC
CDR3aa: CASSLGASGENIQYF

abundance: NA
len: 14
d_gene: NA
v_gene: TRBV19
j_gene: TRBJ2-2
CDR3nt: TGTGCCAGTAGTATAGCTGTGGGCCCCGGGGAGCTGTTTTTT
CDR3aa: CASSIAVGPGELFF

abundance: NA
len: 12
d_gene: NA
v_gene: TRBV30
j_gene: TRBJ1-2
CDR3nt: TGTGCTTTTGGGGCGCAGAACTATGGCTACACCTTC
CDR3aa: CAFGAQNYGYTF

abundance: NA
len: 12
d_gene: NA
v_gene: TRBV28
j_gene: TRBJ1-5
CDR3nt: TGTGCCAGCATGCTTAGAGGTCAGCCCCAGCATTTT
CDR3aa: CASMLRGQPQHF

abundance: once
len: 14
d_gene: TRBD1
v_gene: TRBV6-5
j_gene: TRBJ1-1
CDR3nt: TGTGCCAGCAGTCCGGGACAGGGCTCCGATGAAGCTTTCTTT
CDR3aa: CASSPGQGSDEAFF

abundance: once
len: 14
d_gene: NA
v_gene: TRBV7-8
j_gene: TRBJ2-3
CDR3nt: TGTGCCAGCAGCTTCTCGACCAACACAGATACGCAGTATTTT
CDR3aa: CASSFSTNTDTQYF

abundance: NA
len: 12
d_gene: NA
v_gene: TRBV14
j_gene: TRBJ1-1
CDR3nt: TGTGCCAGCAGCCAAGATCAGGGTATGGCTTTCTTT
CDR3aa: CASSQDQGMAFF

abundance: NA
len: 16
d_gene: TRBD2
v_gene: TRBV13
j_gene: TRBJ2-1
CDR3nt: TGTGCCAGCAGCCAGGGACTAGCGGGGGGACGGAATGAGCAGTTCTTC
CDR3aa: CASSQGLAGGRNEQFF

abundance: NA
len: 13
d_gene: NA
v_gene: TRBV6-5
j_gene: TRBJ2-7
CDR3nt: TGTGCCAGCAGTTACGACAGGTCCTACGAGCAGTACTTC
CDR3aa: CASSYDRSYEQYF

abundance: NA
len: 16
d_gene: NA
v_gene: TRBV7-9
j_gene: TRBJ1-5
CDR3nt: TGTGCCAGCAGCTTAGGGAGACAGGCGCGAGGCGGGCCCCAGCATTTT
CDR3aa: CASSLGRQARGGPQHF

abundance: NA
len: 14
d_gene: NA
v_gene: TRBV18
j_gene: TRBJ1-5
CDR3nt: TGTGCCAGCTCACCGGCCGTTGGGAATCAGCCCCAGCATTTT
CDR3aa: CASSPAVGNQPQHF

abundance: once
len: 19
d_gene: TRBD1
v_gene: TRBV28
j_gene: TRBJ2-7
CDR3nt: TGTGCCAGCAGCGATGCATCCCAGAAGCCGGGACAGAGACCACTGGGGCAGTACTTC
CDR3aa: CASSDASQKPGQRPLGQYF

abundance: NA
len: 15
d_gene: NA
v_gene: TRBV28
j_gene: TRBJ2-3
CDR3nt: TGTGCCAGCAGCTTTCGCGATAGGGTAACAGATACGCAGTATTTT
CDR3aa: CASSFRDRVTDTQYF

abundance: NA
len: 12
d_gene: NA
v_gene: TRBV23-1
j_gene: TRBJ1-2
CDR3nt: TGCGCCAGCACACATAAAGACTATGGCTACACCTTC
CDR3aa: CASTHKDYGYTF

abundance: NA
len: 13
d_gene: NA
v_gene: TRBV28
j_gene: TRBJ1-1
CDR3nt: TGTGCCAGCAGTTTAATCCCCCGTCCTGAAGCTTTCTTT
CDR3aa: CASSLIPRPEAFF

abundance: NA
len: 14
d_gene: NA
v_gene: TRBV6-5
j_gene: TRBJ1-2
CDR3nt: TGTGCCAGCAGGGGGGTTTATAGGGGAGGTGGCTACACCTTC
CDR3aa: CASRGVYRGGGYTF

abundance: NA
len: 13
d_gene: NA
v_gene: TRBV28
j_gene: TRBJ2-7
CDR3nt: TGTGCCAGCAGTTGGTCCGGGGAGATAGCGCGGTACTTC
CDR3aa: CASSWSGEIARYF

abundance: NA
len: 12
d_gene: NA
v_gene: TRBV6-5
j_gene: TRBJ1-1
CDR3nt: TGTGCCAGCAGCGGTCGGGGCACTGAAGCTTTCTTT
CDR3aa: CASSGRGTEAFF

abundance: NA
len: 14
d_gene: NA
v_gene: TRBV11-3
j_gene: TRBJ1-2
CDR3nt: TGTGCCAGCAGCCAACCCCCGGGTCTCTATGGCTACACCTTC
CDR3aa: CASSQPPGLYGYTF

abundance: NA
len: 20
d_gene: TRBD2
v_gene: TRBV6-1
j_gene: TRBJ2-2
CDR3nt: TGTGCCAGCAGTGGTCCCGGGACTAGCGGGGGGAAACTAGTTACCGGGGAGCTGTTTTTT
CDR3aa: CASSGPGTSGGKLVTGELFF

abundance: once
len: 17
d_gene: TRBD1
v_gene: TRBV30
j_gene: TRBJ1-3
CDR3nt: TGTGCCTGGAGGGGGTTTGGGACAGCGAGCTCTGGAAACACCATATATTTT
CDR3aa: CAWRGFGTASSGNTIYF

abundance: NA
len: 12
d_gene: NA
v_gene: TRBV28
j_gene: TRBJ2-7
CDR3nt: TGTGCCAGCAGTACACAGGTACTCGAGCAGTATTTC
CDR3aa: CASSTQVLEQYF

abundance: NA
len: 15
d_gene: TRBD1
v_gene: TRBV5-1
j_gene: TRBJ1-1
CDR3nt: TGCGCCAGCAGCACGGACAGGGCCCGGGGCACTGAAGCTTTCTTT
CDR3aa: CASSTDRARGTEAFF

abundance: NA
len: 16
d_gene: TRBD2
v_gene: TRBV9
j_gene: TRBJ2-7
CDR3nt: TGTGCCAGCAGCCTTTGGGGGGACTACCCTCTCTACGAGCAGTACTTC
CDR3aa: CASSLWGDYPLYEQYF

abundance: NA
len: 13
d_gene: NA
v_gene: TRBV5-1
j_gene: TRBJ1-2
CDR3nt: TGCGCCAGCAGCCGGGACCGACACTATGGCTACACCTTC
CDR3aa: CASSRDRHYGYTF

abundance: many
len: 16
d_gene: NA
v_gene: TRBV22-1
j_gene: TRBJ1-6
CDR3nt: TGTCCTGGGAGCGTGAATTCGGACAGGGCGGAATCACCCCTCCACTTT
CDR3aa: CPGSVNSDRAESPLHF

abundance: NA
len: 14
d_gene: NA
v_gene: TRBV5-1
j_gene: TRBJ1-4
CDR3nt: TGCGCCAGCAGCTTGGGTACAGGGAATGAAAAACTGTTTTTT
CDR3aa: CASSLGTGNEKLFF

abundance: NA
len: 15
d_gene: TRBD1
v_gene: TRBV28
j_gene: TRBJ1-1
CDR3nt: TGTGCCAGCACAGACCCCGGGACAGGGAACACTGAAGCTTTCTTT
CDR3aa: CASTDPGTGNTEAFF

abundance: NA
len: 16
d_gene: NA
v_gene: TRBV4-3
j_gene: TRBJ1-4
CDR3nt: TGCGCCAGCAGCCAGGGGTCCCGCAGAATTAATGAAAAACTGTTTTTT
CDR3aa: CASSQGSRRINEKLFF

abundance: NA
len: 13
d_gene: NA
v_gene: TRBV28
j_gene: TRBJ1-1
CDR3nt: TGTGCCAGCAGTTGGGGCTGGGGCACTGAAGCTTTCTTT
CDR3aa: CASSWGWGTEAFF

abundance: NA
len: 15
d_gene: TRBD1
v_gene: TRBV7-2
j_gene: TRBJ1-3
CDR3nt: TGTGCCAGCAGCCCCCAGGGGGGCTTAGGAAACACCATATATTTT
CDR3aa: CASSPQGGLGNTIYF

abundance: NA
len: 14
d_gene: NA
v_gene: TRBV3-1/TRBV3-2
j_gene: TRBJ1-3
CDR3nt: TGTGCCAGCAGTCAACAGGGCCCACTAACCACCATATATTTT
CDR3aa: CASSQQGPLTTIYF

abundance: NA
len: 17
d_gene: NA
v_gene: TRBV7-9
j_gene: TRBJ2-5
CDR3nt: TGTGCCAGCAGCTTAATATGGGAAATCAAGTACCAAGAGACCCAGTACTTC
CDR3aa: CASSLIWEIKYQETQYF

abundance: once
len: 16
d_gene: TRBD1
v_gene: TRBV6-4
j_gene: TRBJ1-5
CDR3nt: TGTGCCAGCAGTAGCGACAGGGGGACCAGTTTTGGGCCCCAGCATTTT
CDR3aa: CASSSDRGTSFGPQHF

abundance: NA
len: 14
d_gene: NA
v_gene: TRBV7-8
j_gene: TRBJ2-2
CDR3nt: TGTGCCAGCAGCCGAGAGTTCAACACCGGGGAGCTGTTTTTT
CDR3aa: CASSREFNTGELFF

abundance: NA
len: 15
d_gene: NA
v_gene: TRBV9
j_gene: TRBJ2-3
CDR3nt: TGTGCCAGCAGCGCCGCCGGGACGTCCGCCGATACGCAGTATTTT
CDR3aa: CASSAAGTSADTQYF

abundance: NA
len: 14
d_gene: NA
v_gene: TRBV3-1/TRBV3-2
j_gene: TRBJ1-4
CDR3nt: TGTGCCAGCAGCCAAGAAGGTGGTAATGAAAAACTGTTTTTT
CDR3aa: CASSQEGGNEKLFF

abundance: once
len: 14
d_gene: NA
v_gene: TRBV4-3
j_gene: TRBJ1-5
CDR3nt: TGCGCCAGCAGCCAAGTTCTTGAGTTGAAGCCCCAGCATTTT
CDR3aa: CASSQVLELKPQHF

abundance: once
len: 15
d_gene: NA
v_gene: TRBV10-3
j_gene: TRBJ1-2
CDR3nt: TGTGCCATCAGTGAGATTGCAGGGTCTAACTATGGCTACACCTTC
CDR3aa: CAISEIAGSNYGYTF

abundance: NA
len: 16
d_gene: NA
v_gene: TRBV11-3
j_gene: TRBJ1-6
CDR3nt: TGTGCCAGCAGCCCGTTCAGTCCCTCCAATAATTCACCCCTCCACTTT
CDR3aa: CASSPFSPSNNSPLHF

abundance: NA
len: 12
d_gene: NA
v_gene: TRBV14
j_gene: TRBJ1-2
CDR3nt: TGTGCCAGCAGCCAATCTAACTATGGCTACACCTTC
CDR3aa: CASSQSNYGYTF

abundance: NA
len: 15
d_gene: TRBD1
v_gene: TRBV7-9
j_gene: TRBJ1-2
CDR3nt: TGTGCCAGCAGCCCGCCAGGGGGCCTCCTGGATGGCTACACCTTC
CDR3aa: CASSPPGGLLDGYTF

abundance: NA
len: 17
d_gene: NA
v_gene: TRBV30
j_gene: TRBJ1-6
CDR3nt: TGTGCCTGGAGTGTACGGGGAACAGTAACGTATAATTCACCCCTCCACTTT
CDR3aa: CAWSVRGTVTYNSPLHF

abundance: NA
len: 18
d_gene: TRBD2
v_gene: TRBV5-1
j_gene: TRBJ2-1
CDR3nt: TGCGCCAGCAGCCCCCCGGGACTAGCGGCAACGGTCTACAATGAGCAGTTCTTC
CDR3aa: CASSPPGLAATVYNEQFF

abundance: once
len: 13
d_gene: NA
v_gene: TRBV7-9
j_gene: TRBJ2-7
CDR3nt: TGTGCCAGCAGCGTCCGGGTTTACAACGAGCAGTACTTC
CDR3aa: CASSVRVYNEQYF

abundance: NA
len: 16
d_gene: NA
v_gene: TRBV19
j_gene: TRBJ1-6
CDR3nt: TGTGCCAGTAGTATTAGTATGCAGGGCAATAATTCACCCCTCCACTTT
CDR3aa: CASSISMQGNNSPLHF